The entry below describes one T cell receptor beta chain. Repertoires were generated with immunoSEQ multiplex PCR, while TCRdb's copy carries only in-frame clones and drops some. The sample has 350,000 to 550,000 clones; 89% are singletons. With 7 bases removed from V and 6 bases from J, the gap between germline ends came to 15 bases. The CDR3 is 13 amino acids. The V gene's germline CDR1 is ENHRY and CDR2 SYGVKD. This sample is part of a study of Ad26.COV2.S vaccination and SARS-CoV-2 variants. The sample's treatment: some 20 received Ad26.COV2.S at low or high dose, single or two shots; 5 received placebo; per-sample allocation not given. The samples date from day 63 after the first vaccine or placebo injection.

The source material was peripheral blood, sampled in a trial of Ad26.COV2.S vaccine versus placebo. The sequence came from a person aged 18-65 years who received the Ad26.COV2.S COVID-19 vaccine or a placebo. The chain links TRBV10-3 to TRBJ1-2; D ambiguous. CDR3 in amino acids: CAITLSLGNGYTF. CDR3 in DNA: TGTGCCATCACCTTAAGTTTGGGGAATGGCTACACCTTC.